This T cell receptor (beta chain) emerged from a study of T cell responses to AZD1222 COVID-19 vaccine. Deletions cut 2 bases from V and 5 bases from J, with 8 bases between. Per the germline V gene, CDR1 is SGDLS and CDR2 is YYNGEE. The CDR3 contains 13 residues. TCRdb keeps only in-frame clones here, not all; method: immunoSEQ multiplex PCR. The table lists around 94,000 clones, roughly 85% of them singletons. A word on this clone: Its target is not known.

Study-wide findings and caveats: Spike as a whole was targeted by vaccine-associated CD4 TCRs, dominant at 160-218 and 743-854. Spike-specific TCR breadth and depth were elevated following two AZD1222 doses.

Sequences were derived from peripheral blood, sampled 28 days after the second AZD1222 dose. This clonotype was sampled from an adult who received the AZD1222 COVID-19 vaccine. The chain recombines TRBV9 with TRBJ2-1, with D unclear. Here the CDR3 reads CASSVFLDNEQFF. The CDR3 DNA reads TGTGCCAGCAGCGTTTTTCTCGACAATGAGCAGTTCTTC.